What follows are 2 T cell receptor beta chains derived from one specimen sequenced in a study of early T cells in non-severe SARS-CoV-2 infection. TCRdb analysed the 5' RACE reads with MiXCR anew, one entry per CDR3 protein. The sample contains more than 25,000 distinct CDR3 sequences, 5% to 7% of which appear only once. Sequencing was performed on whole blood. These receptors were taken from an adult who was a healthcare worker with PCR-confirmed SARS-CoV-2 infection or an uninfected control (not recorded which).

CDR3 in amino acids: CAISESSAGGRKNIQYF. CDR3 coding DNA: TGTGCCATCAGTGAGTCTTCGGCAGGGGGCCGGAAAAACATTCAGTACTTC. The chain links TRBV10-3 to TRBJ2-4; 8 nucleotides match TRBD1. Trimming cost V 0 bases and J 4 bases; bases outside gene matches: 8. This CDR3 has 17 residues. Germline-derived CDR1 and CDR2 are ENHRY and SYGVKD.

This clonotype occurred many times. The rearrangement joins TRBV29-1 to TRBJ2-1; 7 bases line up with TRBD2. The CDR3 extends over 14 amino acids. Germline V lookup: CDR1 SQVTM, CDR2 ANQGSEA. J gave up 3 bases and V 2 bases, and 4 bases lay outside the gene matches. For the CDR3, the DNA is TGCAGCGTTGAACTCGCGGGGGTCTACAATGAGCAGTTCTTC. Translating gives CSVELAGVYNEQFF.